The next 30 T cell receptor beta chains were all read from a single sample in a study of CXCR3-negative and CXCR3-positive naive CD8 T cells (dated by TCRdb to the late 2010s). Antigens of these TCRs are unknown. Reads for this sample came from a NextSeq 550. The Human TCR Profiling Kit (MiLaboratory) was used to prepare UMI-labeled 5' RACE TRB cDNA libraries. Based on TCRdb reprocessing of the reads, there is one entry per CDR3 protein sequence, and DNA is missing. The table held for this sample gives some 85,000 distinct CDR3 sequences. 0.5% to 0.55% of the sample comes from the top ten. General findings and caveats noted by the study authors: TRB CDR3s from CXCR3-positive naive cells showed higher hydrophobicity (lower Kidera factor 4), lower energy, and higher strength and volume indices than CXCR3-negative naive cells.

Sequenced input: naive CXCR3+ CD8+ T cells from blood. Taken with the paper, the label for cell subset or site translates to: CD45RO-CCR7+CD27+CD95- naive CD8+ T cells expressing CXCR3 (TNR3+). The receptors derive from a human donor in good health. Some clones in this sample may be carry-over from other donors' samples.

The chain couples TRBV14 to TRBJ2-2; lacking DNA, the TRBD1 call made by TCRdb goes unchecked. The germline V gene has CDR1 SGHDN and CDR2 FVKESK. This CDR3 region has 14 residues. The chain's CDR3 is CASSPPGNTGELFF.

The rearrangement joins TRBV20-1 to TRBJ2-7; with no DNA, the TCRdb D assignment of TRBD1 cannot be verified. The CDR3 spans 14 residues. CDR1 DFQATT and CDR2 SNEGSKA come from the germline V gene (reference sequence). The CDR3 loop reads CSASLYDRGYEQYF.

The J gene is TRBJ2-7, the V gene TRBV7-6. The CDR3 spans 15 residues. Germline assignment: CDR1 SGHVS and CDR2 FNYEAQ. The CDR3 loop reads CASSLASVGTYEQYF.

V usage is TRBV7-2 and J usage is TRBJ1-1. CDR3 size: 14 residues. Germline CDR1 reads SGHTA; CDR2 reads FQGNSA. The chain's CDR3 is CASSLEPENTEAFF.

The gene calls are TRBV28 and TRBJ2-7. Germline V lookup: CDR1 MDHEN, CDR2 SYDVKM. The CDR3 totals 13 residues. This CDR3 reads CASSFHNLAEQYF. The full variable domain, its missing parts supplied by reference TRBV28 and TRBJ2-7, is DVKVTQSSRYLVKRTGEKVFLECVQDMDHENMFWYRQDPGLGLRLIYFSYDVKMKEKGDIPEGYSVSREKKERFSLILESASTNQTSMYLCASSFHNLAEQYFGPGTRLTVT.

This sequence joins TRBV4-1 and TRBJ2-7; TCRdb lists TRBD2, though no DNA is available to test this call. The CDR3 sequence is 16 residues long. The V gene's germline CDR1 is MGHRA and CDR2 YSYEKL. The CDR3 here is CASSQVFGRESYEQYF.

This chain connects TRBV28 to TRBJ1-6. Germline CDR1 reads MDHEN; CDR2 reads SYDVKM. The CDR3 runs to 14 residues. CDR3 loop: CASSIGSYNSPLHF.

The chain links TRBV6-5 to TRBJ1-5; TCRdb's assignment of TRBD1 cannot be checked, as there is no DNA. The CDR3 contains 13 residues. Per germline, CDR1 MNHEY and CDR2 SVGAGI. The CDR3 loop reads CASRTGYDEPQHF.

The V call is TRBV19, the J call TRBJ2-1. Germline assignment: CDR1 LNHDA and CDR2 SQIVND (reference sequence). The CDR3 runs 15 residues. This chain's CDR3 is CASSISGSSYNEQFF.

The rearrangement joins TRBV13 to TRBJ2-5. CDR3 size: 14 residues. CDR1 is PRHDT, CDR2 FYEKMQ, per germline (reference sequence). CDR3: CASSPDGRRETQYF.

Here the CDR3 reads CASSVRDIQETQYF. V gene TRBV13 combines with J gene TRBJ2-5; TCRdb's D call of TRBD1 is untestable without DNA. The CDR3 length is 14 residues. The germline gives CDR1 PRHDT, CDR2 FYEKMQ (reference sequence). Filled out from reference TRBV13 and TRBJ2-5, the complete variable domain reads AAGVIQSPRHLIKEKRETATLKCYPIPRHDTVYWYQQGPGQDPQFLISFYEKMQSDKGSIPDRFSAQQFSDYHSELNMSSLELGDSALYFCASSVRDIQETQYFGPGTRLLVL.

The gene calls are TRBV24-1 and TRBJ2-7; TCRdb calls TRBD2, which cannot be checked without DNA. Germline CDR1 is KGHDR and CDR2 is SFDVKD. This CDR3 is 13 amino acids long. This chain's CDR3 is CATSDFTEGQQYF.

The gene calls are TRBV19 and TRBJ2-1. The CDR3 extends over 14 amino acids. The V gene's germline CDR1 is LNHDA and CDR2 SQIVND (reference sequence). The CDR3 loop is CASSIGRQQNEQFF.

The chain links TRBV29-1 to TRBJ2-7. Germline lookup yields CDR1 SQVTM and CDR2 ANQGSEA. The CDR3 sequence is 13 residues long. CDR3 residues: CSVEVRERYEQYF.

The CDR3 sequence: CASSLWPGADEQFF. The chain joins TRBV5-1 to TRBJ2-1; the TRBD1 assignment by TCRdb is unverifiable without DNA. There are 14 residues in the CDR3. Germline values: CDR1 SGHRS, CDR2 YFSETQ.

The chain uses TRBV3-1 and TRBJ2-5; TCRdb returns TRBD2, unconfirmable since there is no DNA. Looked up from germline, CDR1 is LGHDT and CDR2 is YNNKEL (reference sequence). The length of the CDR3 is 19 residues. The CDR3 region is CASSPSPWREGRGAETQYF.

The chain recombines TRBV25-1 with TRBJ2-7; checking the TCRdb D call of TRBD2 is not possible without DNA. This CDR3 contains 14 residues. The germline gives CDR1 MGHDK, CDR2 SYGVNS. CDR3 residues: CASSSSGEHYEQYF.

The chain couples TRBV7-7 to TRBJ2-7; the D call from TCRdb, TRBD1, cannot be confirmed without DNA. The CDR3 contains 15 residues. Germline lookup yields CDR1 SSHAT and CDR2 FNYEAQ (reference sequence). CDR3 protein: CASSLGTGLAYEQYF.

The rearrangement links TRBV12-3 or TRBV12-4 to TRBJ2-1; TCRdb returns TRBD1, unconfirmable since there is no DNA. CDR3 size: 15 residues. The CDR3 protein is CASSLFRGRRDEQFF.

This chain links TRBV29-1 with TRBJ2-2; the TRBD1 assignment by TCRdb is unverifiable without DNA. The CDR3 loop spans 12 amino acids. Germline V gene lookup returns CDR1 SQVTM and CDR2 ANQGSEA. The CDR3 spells CSAARGAGELFF.

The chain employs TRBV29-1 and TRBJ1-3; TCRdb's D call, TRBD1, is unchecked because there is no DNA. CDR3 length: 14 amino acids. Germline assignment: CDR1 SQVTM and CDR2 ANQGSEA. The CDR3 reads CSVGPDGAGNTIYF.

The CDR3 region is CASSGGGRQYF. The rearrangement joins TRBV2 to TRBJ2-7; TCRdb names TRBD1, which stays unverified in the absence of DNA. The CDR3 contains 11 residues. Germline-derived CDR1 and CDR2 are SNHLY and FYNNEI.

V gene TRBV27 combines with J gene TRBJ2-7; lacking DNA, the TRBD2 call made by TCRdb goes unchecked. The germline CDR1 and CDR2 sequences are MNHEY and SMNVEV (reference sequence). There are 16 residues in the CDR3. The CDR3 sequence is CASSPLAGEISYEQYF.

CDR3 residues: CASSSQGSYEQYF. The chain combines TRBV6-6 with TRBJ2-7; TCRdb names TRBD1, which stays unverified in the absence of DNA. The length of the CDR3 is 13 residues. CDR1 and CDR2 from the germline V gene are MNHNY and SVGAGI (reference sequence).

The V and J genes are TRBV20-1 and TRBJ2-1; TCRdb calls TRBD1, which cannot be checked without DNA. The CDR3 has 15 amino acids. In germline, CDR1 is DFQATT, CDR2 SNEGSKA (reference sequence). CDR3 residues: CSARDYGQGRDEQFF.

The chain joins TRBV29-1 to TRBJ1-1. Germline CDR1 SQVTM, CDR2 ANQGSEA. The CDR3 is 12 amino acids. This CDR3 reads CSVAGVNAEAFF.

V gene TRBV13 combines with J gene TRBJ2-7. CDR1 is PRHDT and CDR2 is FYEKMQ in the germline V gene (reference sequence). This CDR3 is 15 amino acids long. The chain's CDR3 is CASSRDRSVSYEQYF.

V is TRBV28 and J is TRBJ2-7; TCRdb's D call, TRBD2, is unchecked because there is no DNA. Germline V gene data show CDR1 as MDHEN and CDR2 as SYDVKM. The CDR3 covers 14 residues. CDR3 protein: CASSPLAGAYEQYF.

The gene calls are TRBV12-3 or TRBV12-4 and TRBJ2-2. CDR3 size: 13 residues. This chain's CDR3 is CASSRENTGELFF.

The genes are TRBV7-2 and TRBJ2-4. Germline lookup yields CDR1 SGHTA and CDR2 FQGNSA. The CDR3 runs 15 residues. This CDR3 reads CASSSTFSSVDIQYF.